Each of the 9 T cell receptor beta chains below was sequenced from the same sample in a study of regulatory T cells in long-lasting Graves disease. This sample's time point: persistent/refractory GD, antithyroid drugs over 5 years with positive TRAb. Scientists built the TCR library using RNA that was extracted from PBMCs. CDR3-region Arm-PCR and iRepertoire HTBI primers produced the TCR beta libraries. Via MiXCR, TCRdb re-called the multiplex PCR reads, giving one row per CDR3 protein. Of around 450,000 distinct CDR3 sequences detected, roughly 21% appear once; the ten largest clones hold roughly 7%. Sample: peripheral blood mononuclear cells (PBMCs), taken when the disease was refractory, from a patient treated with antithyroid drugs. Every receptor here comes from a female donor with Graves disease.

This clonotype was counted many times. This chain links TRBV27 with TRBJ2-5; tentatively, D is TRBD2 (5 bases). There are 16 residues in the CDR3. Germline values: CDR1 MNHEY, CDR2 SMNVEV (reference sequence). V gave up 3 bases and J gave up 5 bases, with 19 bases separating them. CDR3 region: CASSFGSGILEETQYF. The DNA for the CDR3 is TGTGCCAGCAGTTTTGGGTCGGGGATCTTGGAGGAGACCCAGTACTTC.

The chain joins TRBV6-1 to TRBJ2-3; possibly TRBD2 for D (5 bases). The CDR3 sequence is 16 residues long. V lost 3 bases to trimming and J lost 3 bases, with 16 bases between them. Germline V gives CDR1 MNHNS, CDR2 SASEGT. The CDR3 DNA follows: TGTGCCAGCAGTGATCCGGATTCGGGGAGAACAGATACGCAGTATTTT. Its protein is CASSDPDSGRTDTQYF.

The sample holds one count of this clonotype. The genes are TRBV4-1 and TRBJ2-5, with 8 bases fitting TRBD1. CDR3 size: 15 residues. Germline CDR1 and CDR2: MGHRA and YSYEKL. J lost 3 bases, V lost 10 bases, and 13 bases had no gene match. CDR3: CATAYEPGGEETQYF. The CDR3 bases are TGCGCCACCGCTTACGAACCAGGGGGCGAAGAGACCCAGTACTTC.

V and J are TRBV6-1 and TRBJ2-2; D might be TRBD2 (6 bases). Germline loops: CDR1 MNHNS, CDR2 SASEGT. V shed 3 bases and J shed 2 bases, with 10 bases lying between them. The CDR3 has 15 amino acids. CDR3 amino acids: CASSETAGNTGELFF. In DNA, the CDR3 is TGTGCCAGCAGTGAGACGGCGGGAAACACCGGGGAGCTGTTTTTT.

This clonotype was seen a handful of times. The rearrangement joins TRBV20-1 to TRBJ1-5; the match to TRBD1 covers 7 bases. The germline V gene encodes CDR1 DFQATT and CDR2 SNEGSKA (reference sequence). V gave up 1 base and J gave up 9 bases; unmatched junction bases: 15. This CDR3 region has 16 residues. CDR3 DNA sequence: TGCAGTGCTAGAGCCTCGACAGGGCCCTCTTTTTTGCCCCAGCATTTT. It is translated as CSARASTGPSFLPQHF.

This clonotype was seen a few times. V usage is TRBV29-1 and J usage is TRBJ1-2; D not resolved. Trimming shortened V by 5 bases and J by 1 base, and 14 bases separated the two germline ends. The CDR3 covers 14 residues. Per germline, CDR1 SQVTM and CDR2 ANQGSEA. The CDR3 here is CSVRDPKGNYGYTF. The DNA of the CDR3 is TGCAGCGTTCGAGACCCCAAGGGTAACTATGGCTACACCTTC.

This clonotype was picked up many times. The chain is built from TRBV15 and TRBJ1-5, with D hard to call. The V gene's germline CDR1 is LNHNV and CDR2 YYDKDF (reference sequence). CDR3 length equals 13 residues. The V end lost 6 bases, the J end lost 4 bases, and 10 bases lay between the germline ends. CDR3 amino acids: CATSTGENQPQHF. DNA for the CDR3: TGTGCCACCAGTACCGGGGAGAATCAGCCCCAGCATTTT.

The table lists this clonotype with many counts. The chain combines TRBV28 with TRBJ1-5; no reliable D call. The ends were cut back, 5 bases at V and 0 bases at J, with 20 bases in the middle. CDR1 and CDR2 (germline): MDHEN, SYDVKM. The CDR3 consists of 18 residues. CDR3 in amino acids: CASSPGWPKGYSNQPQHF. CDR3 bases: TGTGCCAGCAGTCCGGGGTGGCCCAAGGGTTATAGCAATCAGCCCCAGCATTTT. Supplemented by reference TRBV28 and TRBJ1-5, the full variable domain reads DVKVTQSSRYLVKRTGEKVFLECVQDMDHENMFWYRQDPGLGLRLIYFSYDVKMKEKGDIPEGYSVSREKKERFSLILESASTNQTSMYLCASSPGWPKGYSNQPQHFGDGTRLSIL.

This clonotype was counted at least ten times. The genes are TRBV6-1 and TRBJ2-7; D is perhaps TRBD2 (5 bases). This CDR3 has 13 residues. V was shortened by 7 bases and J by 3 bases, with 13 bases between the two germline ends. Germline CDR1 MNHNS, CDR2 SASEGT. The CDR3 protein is CASTNLRDYEQYF. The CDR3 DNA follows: TGTGCCAGCACTAACCTCCGGGACTACGAGCAGTACTTC.